This TCR beta chain was sequenced for a study of blood T cell repertoires in COVID-19. Clones were read by immunoSEQ multiplex PCR, and TCRdb kept only the in-frame ones, dropping some. The sample records under 300,000 clones, 75% to 90% being singletons. Sequencing was performed on PBMCs or T cells enriched from blood (not recorded which). This clonotype was sampled from a woman in her 40s who had been exposed to COVID-19.

The CDR3 coding sequence is TGTGCCAGCAGCGTAGCGGTAGGCGGGGGCACTGAAGCTTTCTTT. This translates into CASSVAVGGGTEAFF. The genes are TRBV9 and TRBJ1-1; a weak D match, TRBD1 (5 bases). CDR1 and CDR2 from the germline V gene are SGDLS and YYNGEE. The V end lost 0 bases, the J end lost 4 bases, and 13 bases lay between the germline ends. This CDR3 comprises 15 residues.